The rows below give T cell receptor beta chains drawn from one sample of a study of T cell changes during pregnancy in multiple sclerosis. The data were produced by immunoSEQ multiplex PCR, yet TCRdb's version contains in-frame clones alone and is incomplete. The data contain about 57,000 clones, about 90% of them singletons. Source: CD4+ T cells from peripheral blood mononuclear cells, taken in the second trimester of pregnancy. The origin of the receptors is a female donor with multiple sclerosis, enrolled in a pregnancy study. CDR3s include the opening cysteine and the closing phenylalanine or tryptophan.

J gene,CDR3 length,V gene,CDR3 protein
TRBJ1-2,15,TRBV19,CASSPAGGLDYGYTF
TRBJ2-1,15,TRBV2,CASRIGLAGYNEQFF
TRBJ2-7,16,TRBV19,CASSPERGKLTYEQYF
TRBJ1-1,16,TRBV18,CASSPPSGQGNTEAFF
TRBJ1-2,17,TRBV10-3,CAISEPTDRGRTTGYTF
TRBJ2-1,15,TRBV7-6,CASSPPGTGYNEQFF
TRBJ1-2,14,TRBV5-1,CASSSGQGVYGYTF
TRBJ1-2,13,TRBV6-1,CASSERDHYGYTF
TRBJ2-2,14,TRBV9,CASSVRTSAGELFF
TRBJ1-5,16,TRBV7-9,CASSPSLGAGNQPQHF
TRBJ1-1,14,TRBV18,CASSPPGGYTEAFF
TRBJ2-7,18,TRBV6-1,CASSALWAGGQGGNEQYF
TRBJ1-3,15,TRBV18,CASSLTQGSGNTIYF
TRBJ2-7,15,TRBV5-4,CASSGGLAGGLEQYF
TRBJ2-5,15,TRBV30,CAWSPGQGASETQYF
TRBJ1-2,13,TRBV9,CASSERANYGYTF
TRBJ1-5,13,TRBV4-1,CASSPEYNQPQHF
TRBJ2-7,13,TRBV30,CAWSGTGPYEQYF
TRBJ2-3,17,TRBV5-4,CASSLGLAGAGTDTQYF
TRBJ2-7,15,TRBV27,CASSLRLRQIVEQYF
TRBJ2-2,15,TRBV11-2,CASSLQGIRAGELFF
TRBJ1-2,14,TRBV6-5,CASSYQGAAGGYTF
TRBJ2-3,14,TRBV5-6,CASSRGQGTDTQYF
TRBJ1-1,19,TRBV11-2,CASSPPGQTFTTSNTEAFF
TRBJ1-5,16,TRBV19,CASSIPTGAGNQPQHF
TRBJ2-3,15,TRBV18,CASSPTSGGTDTQYF
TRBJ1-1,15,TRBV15,CATSRGLGRDTEAFF
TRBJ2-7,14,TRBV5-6,CASSISGVSYEQYF
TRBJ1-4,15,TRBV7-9,CASSSTGAINEKLFF
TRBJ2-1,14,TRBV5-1,CASSLVLAGVEQFF
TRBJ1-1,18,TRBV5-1,CASSLAPGTGVLSSEAFF
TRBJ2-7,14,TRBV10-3,CAISEAGTSHEQYF